These 30 T cell receptor beta chains share one sample of origin, sequenced in a study of blood T cell repertoires in COVID-19. Profiling relied on immunoSEQ multiplex PCR, and the TCRdb table lists in-frame clones only, not all of them. The sample lists tens of thousands of clones, around four fifths occurring once. Sample: peripheral blood. These receptor sequences come from a human donor in a cohort sampled during active COVID-19.

The V gene is TRBV9, the J gene TRBJ1-6; D is perhaps TRBD1 (5 bases). This CDR3 has 13 residues. The germline gives CDR1 SGDLS, CDR2 YYNGEE. Trimming shortened V by 4 bases and J by 8 bases, and 10 bases separated the two germline ends. The CDR3 region has the DNA TGTGCCAGCAGCCCCCAAGGGGATTCACCCCTCCACTTT. This encodes CASSPQGDSPLHF.

This clone has only one observation. J is TRBJ1-4 and V is TRBV3-1 (or the pseudogene TRBV3-2); D unclear. The CDR3 runs 15 residues. CDR1 and CDR2 (germline): LGHDT, YNNKEL (reference sequence). V lost 1 base, J lost 10 bases, and 16 bases lay in between. The CDR3 loop reads CASSQVIAREVKLFF. The CDR3 DNA reads as TGTGCCAGCAGCCAAGTAATCGCCCGTGAGGTAAAACTGTTTTTT.

This chain joins TRBV6-5 and TRBJ1-2; 7 nucleotides align to TRBD1. This CDR3 spans 15 amino acids. V was pared by 6 bases and J by 4 bases, with 11 bases of the junction left unmatched. Germline V gives CDR1 MNHEY, CDR2 SVGAGI. The CDR3 coding sequence is TGTGCCAGCAGGATCGCCTTGACAGGGAGCTATGGCTACACCTTC. Translated, it gives CASRIALTGSYGYTF.

The chain employs TRBV3-1 (or the pseudogene TRBV3-2) and TRBJ1-4, with no clear D. Trimming cost V 4 bases and J 7 bases, with 7 bases left between them. Germline V gene data show CDR1 as LGHDT and CDR2 as YNNKEL (reference sequence). There are 12 residues in the CDR3. CDR3 coding DNA: TGTGCCAGCAGCCGGCGGAGTGAAAAACTGTTTTTT. This gives the protein CASSRRSEKLFF.

This chain uses TRBV5-4 with TRBJ2-5; no definite D call. V was trimmed by 1 base and J by 0 bases, leaving 7 bases between them. The CDR3 length is 14 residues. Germline-derived CDR1 and CDR2 are SGHNT and YYREEE (reference sequence). In nucleotides, the CDR3 is TGTGCCAGCAGCTTGATGAGGTACCAAGAGACCCAGTACTTC. This gives the protein CASSLMRYQETQYF.

This clone was picked up one time. J is TRBJ2-5 and V is TRBV5-1; D unclear. CDR3 length: 11 residues. V was trimmed by 5 bases and J by 3 bases, leaving 5 bases between them. Germline-derived CDR1 and CDR2 are SGHRS and YFSETQ. The CDR3, as DNA: TGCGCCAGCAGGGCGGAAGAGACCCAGTACTTC. Its translation: CASRAEETQYF.

The rearrangement links TRBV19 to TRBJ2-7; TRBD1 matches 7 bases. The CDR3 runs to 13 residues. V gave up 5 bases and J gave up 6 bases; unmatched junction bases: 7. Looked up from germline, CDR1 is LNHDA and CDR2 is SQIVND (reference sequence). In DNA, the CDR3 is TGTGCCAGTAGTCTTGACAGGGCGGGCGAGCAGTACTTC. Its translation is CASSLDRAGEQYF.

V gene TRBV24-1 combines with J gene TRBJ2-1; the match to TRBD1 covers 8 bases. From germline, CDR1 is KGHDR and CDR2 SFDVKD. CDR3 length: 16 amino acids. V lost 3 bases, J lost 2 bases, and 5 bases stayed unmatched. In DNA form, the CDR3 reads TGTGCCACCAGTGATCGGACAGGGATCCCCTACAATGAGCAGTTCTTC. It translates to CATSDRTGIPYNEQFF.

This clone was counted once. The chain carries TRBV10-1 and TRBJ1-6; the D gene is possibly TRBD1 (5 bases). Germline V lookup: CDR1 WNHNN, CDR2 SYGVQD (reference sequence). The CDR3 sequence is 14 residues long. Trimming stripped 6 bases from V and 9 bases from J, with 15 bases between. The CDR3 region has the DNA TGCGCCAGCAGCGCCACAGGAGAACGTTCACCCCTCCACTTT. This translates into CASSATGERSPLHF.

This chain uses TRBV19 with TRBJ2-3, with D perhaps matching TRBD1 (6 bases). Germline assignment: CDR1 LNHDA and CDR2 SQIVND (reference sequence). Trimming removed 7 bases from V and 6 bases from J, with 23 bases in between. The CDR3 consists of 16 residues. The CDR3 region has the DNA TGTGCCAGTACCCCCCTACAGGGTCGCCTGCCTGATACGCAGTATTTT. Protein sequence: CASTPLQGRLPDTQYF.

This clone was seen many times. The chain joins TRBV5-1 to TRBJ1-3, with 8 bases identical to TRBD1. This CDR3 region has 15 residues. Germline V gene sequence: CDR1 SGHRS, CDR2 YFSETQ. Trimming took 3 bases from V and 2 from J; bases not matched to a gene: 4. DNA for the CDR3: TGCGCCAGCAGCTCGGACAGGGCGCCTGGAAACACCATATATTTT. Protein product: CASSSDRAPGNTIYF.

The J gene is TRBJ2-3, the V gene TRBV6-5; no clear D. Germline lookup yields CDR1 MNHEY and CDR2 SVGAGI. The CDR3 loop spans 15 amino acids. V was shortened by 3 bases and J by 0 bases, with 10 bases between the two germline ends. The DNA for the CDR3 is TGTGCCAGCAGTTATAATCCTCTGAGCACAGATACGCAGTATTTT. This gives the protein CASSYNPLSTDTQYF.

This clone was counted only a few times. This chain uses TRBV5-4 with TRBJ2-5; D is perhaps TRBD1 (7 bases). This CDR3 has 13 residues. Germline CDR1 SGHNT, CDR2 YYREEE (reference sequence). V was cut by 5 bases and J by 2 bases, with 10 bases left in between. CDR3 in DNA: TGTGCCAGCAGGGAGGGACAGCAAGAGACCCAGTACTTC. Translated, it gives CASREGQQETQYF.

V is TRBV30 and J is TRBJ2-3; 14 positions agree with TRBD2. CDR1 GTSNPN and CDR2 SVGIG come from the germline V gene (reference sequence). This CDR3 is built from 16 residues. Trimming took 2 bases from V and 2 from J; bases not matched to a gene: 3. CDR3 sequence reads: CAWSPGLAGATDTQYF. CDR3 sequence (DNA): TGTGCCTGGAGTCCGGGACTAGCGGGGGCCACAGATACGCAGTATTTT.

The J gene is TRBJ2-7, the V gene TRBV28; possible D gene TRBD1, 5 bases. The CDR3 is 12 amino acids. CDR1 is MDHEN, CDR2 SYDVKM, per germline. V was cut by 6 bases and J by 3 bases, with 9 bases left in between. The CDR3 loop reads CASRRQFYEQYF. The DNA of the CDR3 is TGTGCCAGCAGGCGACAGTTCTACGAGCAGTACTTC.

The chain joins TRBV29-1 to TRBJ2-2; 8 nucleotides agree with TRBD1. The CDR3 length is 14 residues. The V segment lost 6 bases and the J segment 3 bases; nucleotides outside the gene matches: 6. CDR1 and CDR2 (germline): SQVTM, ANQGSEA. The DNA of the CDR3 is TGCAGCGTAGGGCGGGACAGGTACACCGGGGAGCTGTTTTTT. Translated: CSVGRDRYTGELFF.

The rearrangement joins TRBV4-1 to TRBJ2-7; tentatively, D is TRBD1 (7 bases). Germline CDR1 reads MGHRA; CDR2 reads YSYEKL. The CDR3 covers 15 residues. Trimming took off 3 bases at V and 5 bases at J, with 17 bases between the two ends. CDR3 nucleotide sequence: TGCGCCAGCAGCCACCAGGGGGGAGTCCCCGACGAGCAGTACTTC. It encodes CASSHQGGVPDEQYF.

The chain couples TRBV5-1 to TRBJ2-3; D perhaps matches TRBD1 (5 bases). The CDR3 extends over 14 amino acids. The germline V gene encodes CDR1 SGHRS and CDR2 YFSETQ. Trimming took 0 bases from V and 10 from J, leaving 15 bases between them. In DNA form, the CDR3 reads TGCGCCAGCAGCTTGGAGGGTATGTCCAGGGCGCAGTATTTT. Translating gives CASSLEGMSRAQYF.

This clone appeared a few times. V usage is TRBV11-1 and J usage is TRBJ1-2; 8 bases match TRBD1. The ends lost 11 bases at V and 1 base at J; junction bases unmatched: 6. The CDR3 consists of 13 residues. Germline loops: CDR1 SGHAT, CDR2 FQDESV (reference sequence). CDR3 coding DNA: TGTGCCGTGGCAGGGGGCGTTAACTATGGCTACACCTTC. This sequence encodes CAVAGGVNYGYTF. The variable domain in full, completed from reference TRBV11-1 and TRBJ1-2, reads EAEVAQSPRYKITEKSQAVAFWCDPISGHATLYWYRQILGQGPELLVQFQDESVVDDSQLPKDRFSAERLKGVDSTLKIQPAELGDSAMYLCAVAGGVNYGYTFGSGTRLTVV.

The rearrangement links TRBV5-1 to TRBJ2-1, with D maybe TRBD2 (6 bases). Germline V gene sequence: CDR1 SGHRS, CDR2 YFSETQ. This CDR3 spans 17 amino acids. The V end lost 4 bases, the J end lost 0 bases, and 17 bases lay between the germline ends. CDR3 DNA sequence: TGCGCCAGCAGCCCCACGGGGGTGCCCAGCTCCTACAATGAGCAGTTCTTC. Its protein is CASSPTGVPSSYNEQFF.

This chain uses TRBV5-1 with TRBJ2-5; a weak D match, TRBD2 (5 bases). Trimming took 4 bases from V and 6 from J, leaving 13 bases between them. The CDR3 loop spans 13 amino acids. Germline CDR1 is SGHRS and CDR2 is YFSETQ. CDR3 protein: CASSPGKGQTQYF. CDR3 bases: TGCGCCAGCAGCCCGGGGAAGGGCCAGACCCAGTACTTC.

J is TRBJ2-2 and V is TRBV18, with a weak D call TRBD2 (6 bases). The CDR3 covers 16 residues. Trimming pared 2 bases from V and 6 bases from J, leaving 16 bases between. Germline CDR1 reads KGHSH; CDR2 reads LQKENI. DNA of the CDR3: TGTGCCAGCTCACCAGCCGACAATCCGGGGGCCGGGGAGCTGTTTTTT. It yields the protein CASSPADNPGAGELFF.

V gene TRBV30 combines with J gene TRBJ2-2, with 10 positions matching TRBD1. V was pared by 3 bases and J by 6 bases, with 4 bases of the junction left unmatched. The CDR3 totals 14 residues. Germline loops: CDR1 GTSNPN, CDR2 SVGIG (reference sequence). This CDR3 is CAWSRDRGPGELFF. The CDR3 DNA reads as TGTGCCTGGAGCCGGGACAGGGGACCCGGGGAGCTGTTTTTT.

The CDR3: CASSLRTGSSYNEQFF. Written as DNA, the CDR3 is TGTGCCAGCAGCTTACGGACAGGGAGCTCCTACAATGAGCAGTTCTTC. The V gene is TRBV7-3, the J gene TRBJ2-1; 8 bases map to TRBD1. The germline V gene has CDR1 SGHTA and CDR2 FQGTGA. V trimming: 2 bases; J trimming: 0 bases; junction bases outside the gene matches: 3. The length of the CDR3 is 16 residues.

The chain links TRBV18 to TRBJ1-5; the D is unclear. In germline, CDR1 is KGHSH, CDR2 LQKENI. V lost 6 bases and J lost 5, with 17 bases in between. The CDR3 runs to 15 residues. The CDR3 DNA is TGTGCCAGCTCCGCGGGAGAATTTGCGGATCAGCCCCAGCATTTT. Its translation is CASSAGEFADQPQHF.

The chain is built from TRBV5-4 and TRBJ1-5; weak D call: TRBD1 (6 bases). The V gene lost 4 bases and the J gene lost 2 bases, with 13 bases spanning the gap. This CDR3 region has 15 residues. The germline V gene encodes CDR1 SGHNT and CDR2 YYREEE (reference sequence). DNA for the CDR3: TGTGCCAGCAGCCACGGCGGGGGCGGCAATCAGCCCCAGCATTTT. Its protein is CASSHGGGGNQPQHF.

The chain couples TRBV7-3 to TRBJ2-5; D possibly corresponds to TRBD2 (6 bases). This CDR3 is 15 amino acids long. Germline CDR1 and CDR2: SGHTA and FQGTGA. The V and J ends lost 6 bases and 1 base respectively, with 15 bases between them. The CDR3 spells CASSLGLGGQETQYF. The CDR3, as DNA: TGTGCCAGCAGTCTAGGGCTGGGGGGCCAAGAGACCCAGTACTTC.

V gene TRBV19 combines with J gene TRBJ2-3; possibly TRBD1 for D (6 bases). Germline CDR1 and CDR2: LNHDA and SQIVND (reference sequence). V was pared by 2 bases and J by 0 bases, with 18 bases between. This CDR3 contains 18 residues. Here the CDR3 DNA reads TGTGCCAGTAGTATAACCCTACGTCAGGGGAGCAGCACAGATACGCAGTATTTT. Translating it yields CASSITLRQGSSTDTQYF.

The rearrangement uses TRBV7-2 and TRBJ2-1, with 15 bases lining up with TRBD2. The CDR3 loop spans 19 amino acids. J gave up 0 bases and V 5 bases, and 8 bases lay outside the gene matches. Germline values: CDR1 SGHTA, CDR2 FQGNSA. The CDR3 DNA reads TGTGCCAGCAGCCGCAGGACTAGCGGGGGGGCCGTCTCCTACAATGAGCAGTTCTTC. Its translation is CASSRRTSGGAVSYNEQFF.

This clone has ten or more counts. V usage is TRBV7-9 and J usage is TRBJ2-7, with 10 positions matching TRBD2. CDR1 and CDR2 from the germline V gene are SEHNR and FQNEAQ (reference sequence). CDR3 length: 15 residues. V lost 1 base to trimming and J lost 2 bases; unmatched junction nucleotides: 2. CDR3 region: CASSLGSGGAYEQYF. Written as DNA, the CDR3 is TGTGCCAGCAGCTTAGGAAGCGGGGGGGCCTACGAGCAGTACTTC.